This T cell receptor (beta chain) derives from a study of T cell responses to AZD1222 COVID-19 vaccine. Study-wide points: Only after the peak T cell response were repertoires sampled.

Germline assignment: CDR1 SSHAT and CDR2 FNYEAQ (reference sequence). The CDR3 runs to 13 residues. Repertoires were generated with immunoSEQ multiplex PCR, while TCRdb's copy carries only in-frame clones and drops some. Of 120,000 or so clones in the sample, around nine tenths are singletons; the top ten hold roughly a quarter. To note about this clone: Its antigen is unknown. One end of the junction fails to match germline, which may point to a read error.

Sample: peripheral blood, taken on day 0 of AZD1222 vaccination. The sequence derives from an adult in good health. The genes are TRBV7-7 and TRBJ2-3, with D possibly matching TRBD2 (6 bases). Here the CDR3 DNA reads TGTGCTAGCAGCATGGGACTGGCTACGGAGCAGTATTTT. It translates to CASSMGLATEQYF.